Listed here are 10 T cell receptor beta chains from one sample, sequenced in a study of T cell changes during pregnancy in multiple sclerosis. Profiled with immunoSEQ multiplex PCR; TCRdb holds only in-frame clones, not every one. The repertoire holds roughly 40,000 clones, around nine tenths seen once, with about 0.45% in the top ten. The sample here was CD4+ T cells from peripheral blood mononuclear cells, taken in the third trimester of pregnancy. These receptors came from a female donor with multiple sclerosis, enrolled in a pregnancy study.

The rearrangement joins TRBV2 to TRBJ2-5; 11 bases line up with TRBD1. V was clipped by 10 bases and J by 4 bases; unmatched bases: 8. In germline, CDR1 is SNHLY, CDR2 FYNNEI. There are 14 residues in the CDR3. This chain's CDR3 is CANGGQGVRETQYF. For the CDR3, the DNA is TGTGCCAACGGGGGACAGGGGGTTCGAGAGACCCAGTACTTC.

The rearrangement joins TRBV28 to TRBJ1-6, with 7 positions matching TRBD1. Germline values: CDR1 MDHEN, CDR2 SYDVKM. V dropped 7 bases and J dropped 7; count of bases not matched to a gene: 10. The CDR3 contains 15 residues. CDR3 region: CASTRGGAGNSPLHF. CDR3 coding DNA: TGTGCCAGCACCCGAGGGGGCGCCGGGAATTCACCCCTCCACTTT.

V is TRBV7-9 and J is TRBJ2-1, with TRBD1 matching over 10 bases. V gave up 5 bases and J gave up 4 bases; unmatched junction bases: 5. CDR3 length: 15 residues. Germline loops: CDR1 SEHNR, CDR2 FQNEAQ (reference sequence). The DNA of the CDR3 is TGTGCCAGCAGCCCAGGACAGGGGGAGTACAATGAGCAGTTCTTC. As protein: CASSPGQGEYNEQFF.

This chain joins TRBV19 and TRBJ2-1; 11 positions agree with TRBD2. Germline CDR1 and CDR2: LNHDA and SQIVND (reference sequence). The CDR3 covers 16 residues. J gave up 0 bases and V 6 bases, and 4 bases lay outside the gene matches. Written as DNA, the CDR3 is TGTGCCAGTAGCAGGGGACTAGCGGACTCCTACAATGAGCAGTTCTTC. It codes for CASSRGLADSYNEQFF.

This clone came up a few times. The V gene is TRBV7-9, the J gene TRBJ1-2; D not certain. Trimming removed 6 bases at V and 4 bases at J, with 12 bases between. Germline loops: CDR1 SEHNR, CDR2 FQNEAQ (reference sequence). There are 13 residues in the CDR3. The CDR3 region is CASSYQRPYGYTF. CDR3 bases: TGTGCCAGCAGTTATCAGAGGCCCTATGGCTACACCTTC.

The rearrangement joins TRBV27 to TRBJ1-2; 10 bases are shared with TRBD1. Per the germline V gene, CDR1 is MNHEY and CDR2 is SMNVEV (reference sequence). This CDR3 is 16 amino acids long. Trimming cost V 2 bases and J 6 bases; bases outside gene matches: 9. CDR3 coding DNA: TGTGCCAGCAGTTTAAGAGGGGGACAGGGGAAGGATGGCTACACCTTC. Translating it yields CASSLRGGQGKDGYTF.

In DNA, the CDR3 is TGTGCCAGCAGCCAATCCGGACAGGGCACCGGCTACACCTTC. Translating it yields CASSQSGQGTGYTF. The chain has TRBV4-2 and TRBJ1-2, with 8 bases identical to TRBD1. Germline trimming cut 2 bases from V and 8 bases from J; bases unmatched to any gene: 7. The germline gives CDR1 LGHNA, CDR2 YNFKEQ. The CDR3 is 14 residues long.

This chain links TRBV28 with TRBJ2-5; 11 bases agree with TRBD1. J lost 2 bases, V lost 4 bases, and 6 bases had no gene match. The CDR3 extends over 16 amino acids. Germline lookup yields CDR1 MDHEN and CDR2 SYDVKM. The chain's CDR3 is CASSSPRDRGQETQYF. The CDR3 DNA sequence: TGTGCCAGCAGTTCCCCCCGGGACAGGGGGCAAGAGACCCAGTACTTC.

This clone has only one observation. This chain uses TRBV27 with TRBJ2-1, with 11 positions matching TRBD2. V was pared by 1 base and J by 6 bases, with 11 bases of the junction left unmatched. Germline CDR1 is MNHEY and CDR2 is SMNVEV (reference sequence). The CDR3 is 18 amino acids. CDR3 coding DNA: TGTGCCAGCAGTTTATTCACTAGCGGGAGTCCGGGGGTCAATGAGCAGTTCTTC. It specifies CASSLFTSGSPGVNEQFF.

This chain joins TRBV5-6 and TRBJ2-3; 14 bases are shared with TRBD2. Looked up from germline, CDR1 is SGHDT and CDR2 is YYEEEE. V gave up 4 bases and J gave up 4 bases; unmatched junction bases: 5. This CDR3 is 16 amino acids long. The CDR3 DNA is TGTGCCAGCAGCATGACTAGCGGGAGGGTGTCAGATACGCAGTATTTT. Translated, it gives CASSMTSGRVSDTQYF.